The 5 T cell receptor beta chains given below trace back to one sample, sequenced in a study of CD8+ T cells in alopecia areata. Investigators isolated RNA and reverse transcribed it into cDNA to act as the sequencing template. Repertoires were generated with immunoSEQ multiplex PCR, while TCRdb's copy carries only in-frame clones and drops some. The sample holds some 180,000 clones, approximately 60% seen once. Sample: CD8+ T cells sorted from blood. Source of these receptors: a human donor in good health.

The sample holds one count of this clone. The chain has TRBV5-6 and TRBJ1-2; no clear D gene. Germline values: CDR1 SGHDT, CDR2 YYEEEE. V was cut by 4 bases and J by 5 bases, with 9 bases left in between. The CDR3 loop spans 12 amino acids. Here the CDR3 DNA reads TGTGCCAGCAGCGGTCTCGAGTATGGCTACACCTTC. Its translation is CASSGLEYGYTF.

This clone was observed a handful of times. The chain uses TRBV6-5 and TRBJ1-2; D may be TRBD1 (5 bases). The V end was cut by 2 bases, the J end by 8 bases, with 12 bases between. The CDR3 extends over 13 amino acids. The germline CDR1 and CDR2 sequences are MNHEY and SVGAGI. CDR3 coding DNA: TGTGCCAGCAGTTACCTGCAGGGTCGCGGCTACACCTTC. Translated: CASSYLQGRGYTF.

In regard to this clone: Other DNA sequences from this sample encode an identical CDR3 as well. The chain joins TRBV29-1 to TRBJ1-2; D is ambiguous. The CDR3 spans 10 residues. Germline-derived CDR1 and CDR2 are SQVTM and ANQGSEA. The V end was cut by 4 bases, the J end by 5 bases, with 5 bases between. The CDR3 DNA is TGCAGCGTTGGAGGTTATGGCTACACCTTC. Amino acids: CSVGGYGYTF.

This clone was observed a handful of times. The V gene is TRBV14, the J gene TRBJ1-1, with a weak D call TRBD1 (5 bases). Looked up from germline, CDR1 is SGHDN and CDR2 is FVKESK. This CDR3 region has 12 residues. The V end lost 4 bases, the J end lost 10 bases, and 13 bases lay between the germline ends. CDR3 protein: CASSPLPGLAFF. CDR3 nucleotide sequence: TGTGCCAGCAGCCCTCTACCGGGGCTAGCTTTCTTT.

The CDR3 nucleotides read TGTGCCAGCAGCTTAAGGCGGGGGGAAACCTACGAGCAGTACTTC. Translation: CASSLRRGETYEQYF. V is TRBV11-1 and J is TRBJ2-7; 8 bases are a match to TRBD2. Germline V gene sequence: CDR1 SGHAT, CDR2 FQDESV (reference sequence). The CDR3 is 15 amino acids. J gave up 2 bases and V 2 bases, and 5 bases lay outside the gene matches.